These 4 T cell receptor beta chains share one sample of origin, sequenced in a study of blood T cell repertoires in COVID-19. This table comes from immunoSEQ multiplex PCR, and its TCRdb copy is limited to in-frame clones, with some not included. Among 200,000 to 300,000 clones listed, about 80% were seen once. The material sequenced was peripheral blood. These receptors all come from an elderly woman with acute or convalescent COVID-19.

The chain recombines TRBV6-5 with TRBJ1-2; a possible D gene is TRBD1 (5 bases). V lost 5 bases and J 2 bases, leaving 12 bases between the germline ends. Germline CDR1 reads MNHEY; CDR2 reads SVGAGI. The CDR3 extends over 14 amino acids. In DNA, the CDR3 is TGTGCCAGCAGTCCGCCCAGGGAAAACTATGGCTACACCTTC. This sequence encodes CASSPPRENYGYTF.

In this sample, this clone turned up a few times. The chain carries TRBV7-2 and TRBJ2-5; no clear D gene. This CDR3 spans 14 amino acids. Germline loops: CDR1 SGHTA, CDR2 FQGNSA. The V gene lost 0 bases and the J gene lost 3 bases, with 8 bases spanning the gap. The CDR3 DNA follows: TGTGCCAGCAGCTTAGCGGGCCTAAAAGAGACCCAGTACTTC. Encoded protein: CASSLAGLKETQYF.

The chain has TRBV4-3 and TRBJ1-1; TRBD1 agrees at 7 bases. Germline V gene data show CDR1 as LGHNA and CDR2 as YSLEER. The CDR3 spans 17 residues. Germline trimming cut 0 bases from V and 1 base from J; bases unmatched to any gene: 8. CDR3 region: CASSQEPPGQANTEAFF. CDR3 bases: TGCGCCAGCAGCCAAGAACCCCCTGGACAGGCGAACACTGAAGCTTTCTTT.

The chain carries TRBV7-8 and TRBJ1-1; 7 bases align to TRBD1. The J segment lost 0 bases and the V segment lost 3 bases, leaving 4 bases of the junction unmatched. This CDR3 is 15 amino acids long. In germline, CDR1 is SGHVS, CDR2 FQNEAQ. DNA for the CDR3: TGTGCCAGCAGCTTGGAGGGGGCTTTGAACACTGAAGCTTTCTTT. Translation gives CASSLEGALNTEAFF.